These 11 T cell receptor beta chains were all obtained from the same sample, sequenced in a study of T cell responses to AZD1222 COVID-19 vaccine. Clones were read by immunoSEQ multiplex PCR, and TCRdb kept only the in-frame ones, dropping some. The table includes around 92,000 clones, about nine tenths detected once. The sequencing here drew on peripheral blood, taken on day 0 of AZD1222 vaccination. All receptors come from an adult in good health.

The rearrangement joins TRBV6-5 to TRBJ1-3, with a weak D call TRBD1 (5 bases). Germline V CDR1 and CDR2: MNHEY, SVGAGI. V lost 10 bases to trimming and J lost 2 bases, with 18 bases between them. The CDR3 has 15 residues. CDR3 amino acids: CANPGRESPGNTIYF. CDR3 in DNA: TGTGCCAACCCCGGCAGGGAATCGCCTGGAAACACCATATATTTT.

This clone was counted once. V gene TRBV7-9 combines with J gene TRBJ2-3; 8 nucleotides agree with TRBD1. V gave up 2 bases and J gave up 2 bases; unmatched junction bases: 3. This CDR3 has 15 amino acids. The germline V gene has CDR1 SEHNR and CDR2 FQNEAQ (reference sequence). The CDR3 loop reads CASSLWTGSTDTQYF. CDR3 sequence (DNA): TGTGCCAGCAGCTTATGGACAGGGTCCACAGATACGCAGTATTTT. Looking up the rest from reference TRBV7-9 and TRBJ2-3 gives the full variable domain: DTGVSQNPRHKITKRGQNVTFRCDPISEHNRLYWYRQTLGQGPEFLTYFQNEAQLEKSRLLSDRFSAERPKGSFSTLEIQRTEQGDSAMYLCASSLWTGSTDTQYFGPGTRLTVL.

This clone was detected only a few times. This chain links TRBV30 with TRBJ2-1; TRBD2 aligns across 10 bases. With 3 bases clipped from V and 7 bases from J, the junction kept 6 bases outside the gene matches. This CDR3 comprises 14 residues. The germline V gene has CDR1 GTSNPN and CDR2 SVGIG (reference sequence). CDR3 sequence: CAWSIGTSENEQFF. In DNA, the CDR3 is TGTGCCTGGAGCATTGGGACTAGCGAGAATGAGCAGTTCTTC.

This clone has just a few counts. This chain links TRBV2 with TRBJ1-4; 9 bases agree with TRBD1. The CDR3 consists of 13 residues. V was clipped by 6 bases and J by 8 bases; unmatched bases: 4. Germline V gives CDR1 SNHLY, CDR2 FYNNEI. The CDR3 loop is CASRGTGREKLFF. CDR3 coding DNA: TGTGCCAGCAGGGGGACAGGGAGGGAAAAACTGTTTTTT.

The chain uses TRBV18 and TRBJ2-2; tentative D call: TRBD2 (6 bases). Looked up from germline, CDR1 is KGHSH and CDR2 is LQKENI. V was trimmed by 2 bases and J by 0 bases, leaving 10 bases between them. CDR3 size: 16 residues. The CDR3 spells CASSPLEGSNTGELFF. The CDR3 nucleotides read TGTGCCAGCTCACCATTGGAGGGATCGAACACCGGGGAGCTGTTTTTT. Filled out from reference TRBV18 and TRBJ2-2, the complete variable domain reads NAGVMQNPRHLVRRRGQEARLRCSPMKGHSHVYWYRQLPEEGLKFMVYLQKENIIDESGMPKERFSAEFPKEGPSILRIQQVVRGDSAAYFCASSPLEGSNTGELFFGEGSRLTVL.

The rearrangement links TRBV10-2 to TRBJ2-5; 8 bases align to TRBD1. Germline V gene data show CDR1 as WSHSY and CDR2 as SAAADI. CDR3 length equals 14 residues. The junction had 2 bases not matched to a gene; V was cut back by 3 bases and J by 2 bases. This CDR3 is CASSDRQGQETQYF. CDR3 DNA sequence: TGCGCCAGCAGTGATCGACAGGGGCAAGAGACCCAGTACTTC.

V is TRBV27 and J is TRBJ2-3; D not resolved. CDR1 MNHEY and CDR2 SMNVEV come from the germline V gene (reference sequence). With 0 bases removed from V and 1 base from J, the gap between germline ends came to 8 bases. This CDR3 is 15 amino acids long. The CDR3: CASSLSGWGTDTQYF. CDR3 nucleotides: TGTGCCAGCAGTTTATCTGGATGGGGCACAGATACGCAGTATTTT.

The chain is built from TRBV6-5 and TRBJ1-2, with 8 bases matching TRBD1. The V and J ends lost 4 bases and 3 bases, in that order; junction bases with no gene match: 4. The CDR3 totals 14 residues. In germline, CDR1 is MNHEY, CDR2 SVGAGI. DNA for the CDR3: TGTGCCAGCAGTTTGGCAGGGGGCCACTATGGCTACACCTTC. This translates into CASSLAGGHYGYTF.

CDR3 region: CASSEYQEGLAGVTGELFF. In DNA, the CDR3 is TGTGCCAGCAGTGAATACCAGGAGGGACTAGCGGGAGTCACCGGGGAGCTGTTTTTT. The chain combines TRBV6-1 with TRBJ2-2; 14 positions match TRBD2. This CDR3 is built from 19 residues. The J segment lost 4 bases and the V segment lost 2 bases, leaving 9 bases of the junction unmatched. From germline, CDR1 is MNHNS and CDR2 SASEGT.

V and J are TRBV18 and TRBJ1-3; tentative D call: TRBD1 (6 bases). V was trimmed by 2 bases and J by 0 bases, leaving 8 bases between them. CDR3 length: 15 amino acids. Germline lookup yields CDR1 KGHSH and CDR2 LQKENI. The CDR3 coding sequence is TGTGCCAGCTCACCAGGGGGGCGCTCTGGAAACACCATATATTTT. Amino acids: CASSPGGRSGNTIYF.

The CDR3 protein is CASRRDSMNTEAFF. In DNA, the CDR3 is TGCGCCAGCAGGAGGGACAGCATGAACACTGAAGCTTTCTTT. The chain joins TRBV5-1 to TRBJ1-1; 7 nucleotides agree with TRBD1. Trimming removed 5 bases from V and 0 bases from J; junction bases left unmatched: 4. The V gene's germline CDR1 is SGHRS and CDR2 YFSETQ. The length of the CDR3 is 14 residues.